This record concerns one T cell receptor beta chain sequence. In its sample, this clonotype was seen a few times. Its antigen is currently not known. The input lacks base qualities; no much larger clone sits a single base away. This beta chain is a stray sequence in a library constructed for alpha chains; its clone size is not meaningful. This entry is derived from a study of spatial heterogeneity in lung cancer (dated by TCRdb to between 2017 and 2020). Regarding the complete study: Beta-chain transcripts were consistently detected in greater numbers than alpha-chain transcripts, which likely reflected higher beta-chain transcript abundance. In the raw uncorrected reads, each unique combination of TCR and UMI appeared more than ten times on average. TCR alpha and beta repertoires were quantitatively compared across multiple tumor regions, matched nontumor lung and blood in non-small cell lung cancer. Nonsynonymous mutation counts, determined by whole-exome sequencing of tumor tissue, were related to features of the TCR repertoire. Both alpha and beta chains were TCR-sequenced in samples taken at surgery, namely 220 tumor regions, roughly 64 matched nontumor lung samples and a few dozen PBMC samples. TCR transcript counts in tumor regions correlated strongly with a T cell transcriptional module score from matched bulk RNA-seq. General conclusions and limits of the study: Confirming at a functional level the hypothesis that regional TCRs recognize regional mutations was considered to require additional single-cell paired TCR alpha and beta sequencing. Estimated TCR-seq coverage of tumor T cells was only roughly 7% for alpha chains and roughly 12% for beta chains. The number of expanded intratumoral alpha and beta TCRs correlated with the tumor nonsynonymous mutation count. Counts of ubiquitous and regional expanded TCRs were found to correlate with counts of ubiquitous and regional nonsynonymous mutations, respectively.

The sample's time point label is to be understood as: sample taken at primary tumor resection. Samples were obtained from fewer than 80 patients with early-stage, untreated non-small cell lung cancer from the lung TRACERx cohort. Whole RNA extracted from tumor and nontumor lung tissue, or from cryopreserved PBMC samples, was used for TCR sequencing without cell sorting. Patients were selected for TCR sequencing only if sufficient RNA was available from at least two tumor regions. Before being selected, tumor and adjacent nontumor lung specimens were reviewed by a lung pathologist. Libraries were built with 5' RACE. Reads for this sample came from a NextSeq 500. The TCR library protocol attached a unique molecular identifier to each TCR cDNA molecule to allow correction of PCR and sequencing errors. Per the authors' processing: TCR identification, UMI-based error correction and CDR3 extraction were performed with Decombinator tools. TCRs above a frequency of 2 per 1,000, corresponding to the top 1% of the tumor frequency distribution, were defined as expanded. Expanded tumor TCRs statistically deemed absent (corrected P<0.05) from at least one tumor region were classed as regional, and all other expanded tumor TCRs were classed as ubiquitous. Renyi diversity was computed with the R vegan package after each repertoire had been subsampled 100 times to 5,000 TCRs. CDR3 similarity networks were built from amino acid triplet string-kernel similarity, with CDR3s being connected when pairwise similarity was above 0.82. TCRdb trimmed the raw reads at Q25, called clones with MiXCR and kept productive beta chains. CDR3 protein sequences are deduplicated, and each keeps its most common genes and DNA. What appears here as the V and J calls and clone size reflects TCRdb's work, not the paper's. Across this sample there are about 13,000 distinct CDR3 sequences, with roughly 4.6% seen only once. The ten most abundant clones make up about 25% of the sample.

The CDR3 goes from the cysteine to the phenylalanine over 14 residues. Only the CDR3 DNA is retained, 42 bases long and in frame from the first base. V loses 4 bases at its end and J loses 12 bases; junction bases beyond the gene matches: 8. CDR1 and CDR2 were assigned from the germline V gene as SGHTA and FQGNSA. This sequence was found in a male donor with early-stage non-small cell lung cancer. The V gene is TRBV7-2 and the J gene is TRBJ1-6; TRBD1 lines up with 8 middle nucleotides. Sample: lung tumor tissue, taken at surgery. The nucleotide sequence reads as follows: TGTGCCAGCAGCTGGGACAGGAGAGGTTTACCCCTCCACTTT. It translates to CASSWDRRGLPLHF.